This TCR beta chain was sequenced for a study of blood T cell repertoires in COVID-19. Generated by immunoSEQ multiplex PCR, the TCRdb table keeps only in-frame clones and is missing some. The table shows around 300,000 clones, with roughly 86% occurring only once. The germline CDR1 and CDR2 sequences are MNHEY and SVGEGT. The CDR3 spans 14 residues. V lost 5 bases to trimming and J lost 2 bases; unmatched junction nucleotides: 5. The gene calls are TRBV6-2 or TRBV6-3 and TRBJ2-7; TRBD2 matches 8 bases. This clonotype originated in a young man with active or convalescent COVID-19. The sequencing input was peripheral blood. CDR3 in DNA: TGTGCCAGCAGTCGACTAGCGAAGGCCTACGAGCAGTACTTC. Its translation: CASSRLAKAYEQYF.